The 2 T cell receptor beta chains below come from one sample, sequenced in a study of human T cells and chemical hapten exposure. TCRdb used MiXCR to reprocess the RACE reads, holding one entry per CDR3 protein. This sample yields approximately 180,000 distinct CDR3 sequences, of which around 30% are seen a single time; less than 3.5% belongs to the top ten. Time point noted: pre-sensitization, week 0. Treatment of the sample: therapeutic diphenylcyclopropenone sensitization with weekly scalp DPC. The specimen was whole blood, collected in connection with sensitization to the hapten diphenylcyclopropenone (DPC). The receptors shown here come from a woman in her twenties or thirties with alopecia areata. Some clones in this sample may be carry-over from other donors' samples.

The V gene is TRBV4-3, the J gene TRBJ1-2; 7 nucleotides agree with TRBD1. The CDR3 spans 15 residues. The germline V gene encodes CDR1 LGHNA and CDR2 YSLEER. V shed 4 bases, J shed 3 bases, and the junction held 8 bases outside the gene matches. Written as DNA, the CDR3 is TGCGCCAGCAGCCCGACTGACAGGGTAGACTATGGCTACACCTTC. Its protein is CASSPTDRVDYGYTF.

This clonotype was seen a handful of times. The chain is built from TRBV10-3 and TRBJ1-6, with 7 bases identical to TRBD1. The V and J ends lost 7 bases and 5 bases, in that order; junction bases with no gene match: 5. The CDR3 length is 14 residues. Germline CDR1 ENHRY, CDR2 SYGVKD. The DNA for the CDR3 is TGTGCCATCAAAACTACAGGGGATAATTCACCCCTCCACTTT. Translating gives CAIKTTGDNSPLHF.